This TCR beta chain is from a study of human T cells and chemical hapten exposure. Time point denoted: pre-sensitization, week 0. The treatment here: therapeutic diphenylcyclopropenone sensitization with weekly scalp DPC. Using its own MiXCR run on the RACE reads, TCRdb lists one record per CDR3 protein. The sample carries approximately 260,000 distinct CDR3 sequences, around 9.3% recorded once. This clonotype was observed at least ten times. V lost 0 bases, J lost 5 bases, and 11 bases lay in between. The V gene's germline CDR1 is SGHNT and CDR2 YENEEA. CDR3 length: 15 amino acids. The sample in question was whole blood, obtained in connection with sensitization to the hapten diphenylcyclopropenone (DPC). The rearrangement joins TRBV11-3 to TRBJ2-1; possible D gene TRBD1, 6 bases. The source of this sequence is a woman between 40 and 50 years old with alopecia areata. Some clones in this sample may be carry-over from other donors' samples. The CDR3 is CASSLETGHNNEQFF. The DNA for the CDR3 is TGTGCCAGCAGCTTAGAGACAGGCCATAACAATGAGCAGTTCTTC. Full variable domain (rest looked up from reference TRBV11-3 and TRBJ2-1): EAGVVQSPRYKIIEKKQPVAFWCNPISGHNTLYWYLQNLGQGPELLIRYENEEAVDDSQLPKDRFSAERLKGVDSTLKIQPAELGDSAVYLCASSLETGHNNEQFFGPGTRLTVL.